The next 9 T cell receptor beta chains were all read from a single sample in a study of blood T cell repertoires in COVID-19. Measured with immunoSEQ multiplex PCR; TCRdb has only the in-frame clones, and not every one. This table has around 70,000 clones, 86% appearing once. Source material: peripheral blood. The receptors originated from a man aged 25 to 40 with acute or convalescent COVID-19.

The chain joins TRBV7-8 to TRBJ1-1; D remains unclear. Germline V lookup: CDR1 SGHVS, CDR2 FQNEAQ. Trimming cost V 5 bases and J 0 bases, with 7 bases left between them. This CDR3 is built from 13 residues. The CDR3 nucleotides read TGTGCCAGCAGCGTAAGCATGAACACTGAAGCTTTCTTT. This codes for CASSVSMNTEAFF.

The chain joins TRBV5-5 to TRBJ2-7; TRBD2 agrees at 8 bases. Unmatched junction bases numbered 5, after V lost 3 bases and J lost 3 bases. Germline CDR1 and CDR2: SGHKS and YYEKEE (reference sequence). The CDR3 has 14 residues. CDR3 residues: CASSSGGALYEQYF. CDR3 DNA: TGTGCCAGCAGCTCCGGGGGGGCTCTCTACGAGCAGTACTTC.

This clone was observed a handful of times. V usage is TRBV7-2 and J usage is TRBJ2-7; 12 positions match TRBD2. The germline V gene has CDR1 SGHTA and CDR2 FQGNSA. V lost 2 bases, J lost 6 bases, and 8 bases stayed unmatched. This CDR3 region has 16 residues. CDR3 sequence (DNA): TGTGCCAGCAGCTTAAGCCTAGCGGGAGGGCAAAGCGAGCAGTACTTC. It codes for CASSLSLAGGQSEQYF.

This chain joins TRBV28 and TRBJ2-7, with a weak D call TRBD1 (8 bases). V dropped 7 bases and J dropped 4 bases, with 14 bases sitting between them. This CDR3 is built from 13 residues. From germline, CDR1 is MDHEN and CDR2 SYDVKM. The CDR3 protein is CASNYRGGYEQYF. CDR3 coding DNA: TGTGCCAGCAATTACAGGGGGGGGTACGAGCAGTACTTC.

The chain joins TRBV9 to TRBJ2-4, with TRBD2 matching over 14 bases. The CDR3 runs 19 residues. Germline CDR1 reads SGDLS; CDR2 reads YYNGEE. V was pared by 4 bases and J by 0 bases, with 9 bases of the junction left unmatched. The CDR3 sequence is CASSPGLAGGYGAKNIQYF. The DNA of the CDR3 is TGTGCCAGCAGCCCCGGACTAGCGGGAGGCTACGGAGCCAAAAACATTCAGTACTTC.

This clone was found a few times. The V and J genes are TRBV28 and TRBJ1-5; 7 positions match TRBD1. V was clipped by 3 bases and J by 0 bases; unmatched bases: 2. The germline V gene has CDR1 MDHEN and CDR2 SYDVKM. The CDR3 contains 15 residues. CDR3 sequence: CASSLTGSSNQPQHF. CDR3 sequence (DNA): TGTGCCAGCAGTTTGACAGGGAGTAGCAATCAGCCCCAGCATTTT.

V gene TRBV9 combines with J gene TRBJ2-7; D might be TRBD2 (5 bases). The CDR3 has 13 amino acids. Germline V gene sequence: CDR1 SGDLS, CDR2 YYNGEE. V was clipped by 0 bases and J by 3 bases, with 7 bases between them. CDR3 bases: TGTGCCAGCAGCGTAGCAGACTACTACGAGCAGTACTTC. Translated, it gives CASSVADYYEQYF.

The V gene is TRBV28, the J gene TRBJ2-6; TRBD2 might be the D (6 bases). V lost 7 bases, J lost 0 bases, and 13 bases lay in between. There are 16 residues in the CDR3. Germline CDR1 MDHEN, CDR2 SYDVKM. The CDR3 sequence: CASTPGGASGANVLTF. The DNA of the CDR3 is TGTGCCAGCACCCCTGGAGGGGCCTCTGGGGCCAACGTCCTGACTTTC.

V usage is TRBV18 and J usage is TRBJ2-2, with D perhaps matching TRBD2 (5 bases). Germline lookup yields CDR1 KGHSH and CDR2 LQKENI. V lost 3 bases and J 7 bases, leaving 18 bases between the germline ends. This CDR3 has 16 amino acids. The CDR3 loop reads CASSPLPPTRRGELFF. The CDR3 DNA sequence: TGTGCCAGCTCACCTCTCCCCCCTACTAGGCGCGGGGAGCTGTTTTTT.